This entry lists 27 T cell receptor beta chains sequenced from one sample in a study of T cell repertoires in cytomegalovirus infection (dated by TCRdb to about 2019). Interpreted using the paper, the treatment or condition label stands for: in vitro stimulation with specific CMV peptide epitopes to enrich CMV-specific T cells. These receptors' antigens are unknown. These reads were obtained on an Illumina HiSeq 1500. The public reads were quality trimmed at Q25 with fastp and then assembled into clones with MiXCR by TCRdb, keeping productive beta chains. Each CDR3 protein appears once, grouped with its most common genes and DNA. This sample has 550,000 to 850,000 distinct CDR3 sequences in its table, and around a third of those were observed once. 15% to 20% of the sample lies in the top ten. The sample was cultured PBMCs, taken from culture after CMV antigen stimulation. These receptors all come from a human donor in good health (CMV status not recorded). Some clones in this sample may be carry-over from other donors' samples.

The sample holds a few counts of this clonotype. The chain is built from TRBV11-2 and TRBJ2-1, with 7 bases identical to TRBD2. The CDR3 sequence is 13 residues long. J was trimmed by 5 bases and V by 3 bases; bases with no gene match: 1. Germline V CDR1 and CDR2: SGHAT, FQNNGV. CDR3 in amino acids: CASSFRGDNEQFF. DNA of the CDR3: TGTGCCAGCAGCTTCCGGGGGGACAATGAGCAGTTCTTC. Looking up the rest from reference TRBV11-2 and TRBJ2-1 gives the full variable domain: EAGVAQSPRYKIIEKRQSVAFWCNPISGHATLYWYQQILGQGPKLLIQFQNNGVVDDSQLPKDRFSAERLKGVDSTLKIQPAKLEDSAVYLCASSFRGDNEQFFGPGTRLTVL.

This clonotype was counted many times. As DNA, the CDR3 is TGTGCCAGCAGCTTAGGTGGGGGGAAATATGGCTACACCTTC. Its protein product is CASSLGGGKYGYTF. V is TRBV7-2 and J is TRBJ1-2, with D possibly matching TRBD1 (5 bases). Trimming took 1 base from V and 5 from J, leaving 11 bases between them. The CDR3 is 14 amino acids. CDR1 and CDR2 (germline): SGHTA, FQGNSA.

This rearrangement joins TRBV12-3 or TRBV12-4 to TRBJ1-2; no definite D call. This CDR3 is 15 amino acids long. V lost 6 bases and J 7 bases, leaving 21 bases between the germline ends. CDR3 DNA: TGTGCCAGCAGCACCCACGAAATCGAACGGGGTGGCTACACCTTC. This codes for CASSTHEIERGGYTF.

The chain joins TRBV19 to TRBJ2-1; 10 positions agree with TRBD2. The J segment lost 8 bases and the V segment lost 7 bases, leaving 17 bases of the junction unmatched. Germline CDR1 reads LNHDA; CDR2 reads SQIVND (reference sequence). The CDR3 contains 17 residues. CDR3 protein: CASTNRASGGLRHEQFF. In DNA, the CDR3 is TGTGCCAGTACCAATAGGGCTAGCGGGGGCCTCCGCCATGAGCAGTTCTTC.

This clonotype was seen at least ten times. The chain joins TRBV7-8 to TRBJ2-3; 8 bases agree with TRBD1. CDR1 and CDR2 (germline): SGHVS, FQNEAQ. The CDR3 spans 15 residues. V lost 5 bases, J lost 0 bases, and 4 bases stayed unmatched. The CDR3 sequence: CASSPWTGSTDTQYF. CDR3 nucleotide sequence: TGTGCCAGCAGCCCATGGACAGGGAGCACAGATACGCAGTATTTT.

The chain uses TRBV12-3 or TRBV12-4 and TRBJ1-2; the D gene is possibly TRBD1 (6 bases). The CDR3 consists of 13 residues. Trimming left V 4 bases short and J 5 bases short, with 11 bases between. The CDR3 bases are TGTGCCAGCAGTTGGGGCAGGGGATATGGCTACACCTTC. Amino acid sequence: CASSWGRGYGYTF.

The chain joins TRBV27 to TRBJ2-2, with D perhaps given as TRBD1 or TRBD2 (5 bases each). Trimming pared 7 bases from V and 3 bases from J, leaving 12 bases between. Germline lookup yields CDR1 MNHEY and CDR2 SMNVEV (reference sequence). The CDR3 has 14 residues. For the CDR3, the DNA is TGTGCCAGCACGTGGGACGCCGACACCGGGGAGCTGTTTTTT. Translated: CASTWDADTGELFF.

The chain is built from TRBV12-3 or TRBV12-4 and TRBJ2-7, with a weak D call TRBD2 (6 bases). The CDR3 consists of 14 residues. Trimming left V 7 bases short and J 5 bases short, with 18 bases between. In nucleotides, the CDR3 is TGTGCCAGCACCACATCTTTGGAGGGCCACGAGCAGTACTTC. It codes for CASTTSLEGHEQYF.

Here the CDR3 reads CASSLEIQAETQYF. The DNA of the CDR3 is TGTGCCAGCAGCTTAGAAATACAGGCGGAGACCCAGTACTTC. The chain recombines TRBV7-6 with TRBJ2-5, with D possibly matching TRBD1 (5 bases). This CDR3 contains 14 residues. Trimming removed 1 base at V and 5 bases at J, with 11 bases between. Germline V lookup: CDR1 SGHVS, CDR2 FNYEAQ. Combining the CDR3 with reference TRBV7-6 and TRBJ2-5 gives the whole variable domain GAGVSQSPRYKVTKRGQDVALRCDPISGHVSLYWYRQALGQGPEFLTYFNYEAQQDKSGLPNDRFSAERPEGSISTLTIQRTEQRDSAMYRCASSLEIQAETQYFGPGTRLLVL.

This clonotype was seen a few times. This sequence joins TRBV12-3 or TRBV12-4 and TRBJ2-5; D unclear. Trimming stripped 4 bases from V and 3 bases from J, with 6 bases between. The CDR3 consists of 12 residues. CDR3 residues: CASSWIEETQYF. The CDR3 bases are TGTGCCAGCAGTTGGATTGAAGAGACCCAGTACTTC.

The chain employs TRBV20-1 and TRBJ2-7; D is ambiguous. CDR1 and CDR2 from the germline V gene are DFQATT and SNEGSKA (reference sequence). This CDR3 has 12 residues. V was shortened by 3 bases and J by 5 bases, with 11 bases between the two germline ends. This chain's CDR3 is CSASQGPNEQYF. The CDR3, as DNA: TGCAGTGCTAGCCAAGGGCCCAACGAGCAGTACTTC.

This clonotype came up many times. The chain combines TRBV7-8 with TRBJ2-1; D unresolved. The CDR3 covers 14 residues. V was shortened by 5 bases and J by 8 bases, with 16 bases between the two germline ends. Germline V gives CDR1 SGHVS, CDR2 FQNEAQ. The CDR3 loop reads CASSPKDPFHEQFF. CDR3 bases: TGTGCCAGCAGCCCGAAGGACCCCTTCCATGAGCAGTTCTTC. The full variable domain, its missing parts supplied by reference TRBV7-8 and TRBJ2-1, is GAGVSQSPRYKVAKRGQDVALRCDPISGHVSLFWYQQALGQGPEFLTYFQNEAQLDKSGLPSDRFFAERPEGSVSTLKIQRTQQEDSAVYLCASSPKDPFHEQFFGPGTRLTVL.

About this clonotype itself: Given a much more abundant clone one base away, this may be a read error. CDR3: CASSRSNLKTEAFF. Here the CDR3 DNA reads TGTGCCAGCAGCCGGAGCAATTTGAAAACTGAAGCTTTCTTT. The V and J genes are TRBV7-2 and TRBJ1-1; D not resolved. From germline, CDR1 is SGHTA and CDR2 FQGNSA. CDR3 size: 14 residues.

The chain links TRBV2 to TRBJ1-1; 8 positions match TRBD1. The CDR3 consists of 14 residues. V was pared by 8 bases and J by 1 base, with 6 bases of the junction left unmatched. The V gene's germline CDR1 is SNHLY and CDR2 FYNNEI. The CDR3 protein is CASVSDRENTEAFF. CDR3 in DNA: TGTGCCAGCGTTTCGGACAGGGAGAACACTGAAGCTTTCTTT.

The V and J genes are TRBV7-9 and TRBJ2-1, with 8 bases identical to TRBD2. Per the germline V gene, CDR1 is SEHNR and CDR2 is FQNEAQ (reference sequence). The CDR3 has 17 amino acids. Germline trimming cut 5 bases from V and 6 bases from J; bases unmatched to any gene: 15. The CDR3 region is CASSLSVTGGRGNEQFF. The CDR3 DNA reads TGTGCCAGCAGCCTTTCGGTTACGGGAGGGAGGGGCAATGAGCAGTTCTTC.

This clonotype was seen only a few times. The V call is TRBV14, the J call TRBJ2-2, with 9 nucleotides matching TRBD1. The trim removed 6 bases at V and 0 bases at J, leaving 17 bases unmatched. Germline CDR1 and CDR2: SGHDN and FVKESK. The CDR3 contains 20 residues. Here the CDR3 DNA reads TGTGCCAGCAGGCTAAAATCGGACAGGGGCCCTTTTTCGAACACCGGGGAGCTGTTTTTT. Its translation is CASRLKSDRGPFSNTGELFF.

This chain connects TRBV6-1 to TRBJ2-2; D might be TRBD2 (6 bases). Germline CDR1 reads MNHNS; CDR2 reads SASEGT. The CDR3 covers 15 residues. V lost 1 base to trimming and J lost 5 bases, with 11 bases between them. The CDR3 loop is CASSEVQLATGELFF. The CDR3 region has the DNA TGTGCCAGCAGTGAAGTGCAACTAGCTACCGGGGAGCTGTTTTTT.

The V gene is TRBV12-3 or TRBV12-4, the J gene TRBJ2-7, with D perhaps assigned TRBD1 or TRBD2 (6 bases each). Trimming stripped 5 bases from V and 4 bases from J, with 12 bases between. The CDR3 totals 13 residues. The CDR3 nucleotides are TGTGCCAGCAGTGTAGAGGGGGGTTACGAGCAGTACTTC. Translation gives CASSVEGGYEQYF.

This clonotype was found a few times. The chain is built from TRBV7-9 and TRBJ2-1; 9 bases are shared with TRBD1. This CDR3 has 15 residues. V lost 5 bases and J lost 6; bases outside the gene matches: 8. Germline V gives CDR1 SEHNR, CDR2 FQNEAQ (reference sequence). The CDR3 spells CASSPGTGNTNEQFF. CDR3 DNA: TGTGCCAGCAGCCCTGGGACAGGGAATACCAATGAGCAGTTCTTC.

This clonotype occurred a few times. The chain joins TRBV19 to TRBJ1-2; 7 bases are a match to TRBD1. Trimming took 7 bases from V and 8 from J; bases not matched to a gene: 7. Germline values: CDR1 LNHDA, CDR2 SQIVND (reference sequence). The CDR3 is made up of 12 amino acids. CDR3 region: CASTHRGQGYTF. For the CDR3, the DNA is TGTGCCAGTACGCACAGGGGCCAGGGCTACACCTTC. The variable domain in full, completed from reference TRBV19 and TRBJ1-2, reads DGGITQSPKYLFRKEGQNVTLSCEQNLNHDAMYWYRQDPGQGLRLIYYSQIVNDFQKGDIAEGYSVSREKKESFPLTVTSAQKNPTAFYLCASTHRGQGYTFGSGTRLTVV.

The table lists this clonotype with a few counts. V and J are TRBV6-2 or TRBV6-3 and TRBJ2-3; TRBD2 might be the D (6 bases). V gave up 8 bases and J gave up 4 bases, with 22 bases separating them. In germline, CDR1 is MNHEY, CDR2 SVGEGT. This CDR3 is built from 16 residues. This CDR3 is CASQGVGRGEADTQYF. The DNA for the CDR3 is TGTGCCAGCCAAGGCGTCGGGCGGGGTGAGGCAGATACGCAGTATTTT.

This chain links TRBV12-3 or TRBV12-4 with TRBJ1-2; D uncertain. The CDR3 is 15 residues long. The ends were cut back, 3 bases at V and 1 base at J, with 12 bases in the middle. For the CDR3, the DNA is TGTGCCAGCAGTTTTGGCGGGAATGGTAACTATGGCTACACCTTC. This sequence encodes CASSFGGNGNYGYTF.

The chain uses TRBV6-2 or TRBV6-3 and TRBJ2-7; the match to TRBD1 covers 7 bases. V gave up 8 bases and J gave up 1 base; unmatched junction bases: 2. From germline, CDR1 is MNHEY and CDR2 SVGEGT. This CDR3 region has 12 residues. For the CDR3, the DNA is TGTGCCAGCGGGGACAGATCCTACGAGCAGTACTTC. It translates to CASGDRSYEQYF.

Written as DNA, the CDR3 is TGCAGTGCTAGTCCTAGGGGCACTGAAGCTTTCTTT. The encoded protein is CSASPRGTEAFF. This chain uses TRBV20-1 with TRBJ1-1, with D possibly being TRBD1 (5 bases). Germline V gives CDR1 DFQATT, CDR2 SNEGSKA (reference sequence). Trimming pared 3 bases from V and 4 bases from J, leaving 9 bases between. The CDR3 is 12 amino acids.

As regards this clonotype: A single base separates this from a much larger clone, so it may be a read error. V usage is TRBV7-2 and J usage is TRBJ1-1; 7 positions agree with TRBD1. CDR1 and CDR2 (germline): SGHTA, FQGNSA. The CDR3 consists of 15 residues. The CDR3 DNA is TGTGCCAGCAGCTTAGCGAGGGCGACAACAGGGGTGGCTGTCTTT. This sequence encodes CASSLARATTGVAVF.

This clonotype was found a few times. The chain links TRBV5-4 to TRBJ2-5; D gene unclear. CDR1 SGHNT and CDR2 YYREEE come from the germline V gene (reference sequence). V lost 0 bases, J lost 7 bases, and 16 bases lay in between. The CDR3 is 15 amino acids. DNA for the CDR3: TGTGCCAGCAGCTTGGACTGGATTACCTCCGGGACCCAGTACTTC. Amino acid sequence: CASSLDWITSGTQYF.

This clonotype was counted between two and nine times. The rearrangement uses TRBV4-2 and TRBJ2-5; 10 bases fit TRBD2. V shed 0 bases, J shed 2 bases, and the junction held 3 bases outside the gene matches. The CDR3 is 16 residues long. CDR1 and CDR2 (germline): LGHNA, YNFKEQ. For the CDR3, the DNA is TGTGCCAGCAGCCAAGATATGACTAGCGGGCAAGAGACCCAGTACTTC. It translates to CASSQDMTSGQETQYF.